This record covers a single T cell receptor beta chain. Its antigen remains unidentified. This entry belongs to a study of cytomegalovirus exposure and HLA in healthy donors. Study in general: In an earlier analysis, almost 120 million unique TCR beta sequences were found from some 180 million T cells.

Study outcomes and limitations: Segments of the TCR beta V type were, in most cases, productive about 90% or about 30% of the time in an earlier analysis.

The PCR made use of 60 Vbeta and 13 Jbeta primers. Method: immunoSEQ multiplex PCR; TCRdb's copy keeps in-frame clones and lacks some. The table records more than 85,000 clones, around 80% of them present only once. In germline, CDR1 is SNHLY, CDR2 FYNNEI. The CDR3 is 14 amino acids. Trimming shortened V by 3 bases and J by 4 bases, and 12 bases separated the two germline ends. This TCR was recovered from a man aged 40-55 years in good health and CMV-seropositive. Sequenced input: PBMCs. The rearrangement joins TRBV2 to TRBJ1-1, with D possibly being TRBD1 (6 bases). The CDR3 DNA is TGTGCCAGCAGTGAGGAAACAGGGATCACTGAAGCTTTCTTT. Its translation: CASSEETGITEAFF.